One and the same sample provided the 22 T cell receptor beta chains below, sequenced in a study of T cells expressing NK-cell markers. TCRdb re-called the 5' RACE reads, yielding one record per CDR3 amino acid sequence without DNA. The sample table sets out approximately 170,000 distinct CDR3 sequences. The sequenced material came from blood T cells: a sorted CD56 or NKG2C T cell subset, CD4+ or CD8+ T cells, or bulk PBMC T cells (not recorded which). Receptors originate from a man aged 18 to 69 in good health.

This chain's CDR3 is CASSQVTVLTGELFF. The chain recombines TRBV4-1 with TRBJ2-2; TCRdb's assignment of TRBD1 cannot be checked, as there is no DNA. CDR3 length: 15 amino acids. Germline V gene data show CDR1 as MGHRA and CDR2 as YSYEKL.

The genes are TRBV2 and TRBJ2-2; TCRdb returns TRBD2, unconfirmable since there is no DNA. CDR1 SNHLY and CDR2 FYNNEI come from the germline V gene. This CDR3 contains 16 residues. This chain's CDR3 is CASRLAGEANTGELFF.

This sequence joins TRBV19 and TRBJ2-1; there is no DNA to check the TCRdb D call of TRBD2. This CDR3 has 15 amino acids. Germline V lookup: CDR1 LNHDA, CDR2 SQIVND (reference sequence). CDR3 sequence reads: CASSISASGYNEQFF.

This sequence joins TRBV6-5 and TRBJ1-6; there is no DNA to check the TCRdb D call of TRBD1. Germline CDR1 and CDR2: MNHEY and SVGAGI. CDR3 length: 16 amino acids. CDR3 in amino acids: CASSSPQVVYNSPLHF.

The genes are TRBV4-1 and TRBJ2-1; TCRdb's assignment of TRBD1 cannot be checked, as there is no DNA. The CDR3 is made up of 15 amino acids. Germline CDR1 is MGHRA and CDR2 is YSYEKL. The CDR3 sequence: CASSPNRDEYNEQFF.

The CDR3 is CSARDREDYGYTF. The V and J genes are TRBV20-1 and TRBJ1-2. Germline V gene lookup returns CDR1 DFQATT and CDR2 SNEGSKA (reference sequence). The CDR3 totals 13 residues.

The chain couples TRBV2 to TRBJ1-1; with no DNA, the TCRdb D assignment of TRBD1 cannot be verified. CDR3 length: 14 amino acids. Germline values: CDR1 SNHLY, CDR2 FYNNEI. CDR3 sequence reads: CASSERQRDTEAFF.

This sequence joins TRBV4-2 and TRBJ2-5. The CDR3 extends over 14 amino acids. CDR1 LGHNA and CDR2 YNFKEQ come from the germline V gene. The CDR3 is CASSPVKGQETQYF.

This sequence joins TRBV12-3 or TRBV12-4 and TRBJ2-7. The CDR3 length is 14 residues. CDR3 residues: CASSFALGSSEQYF.

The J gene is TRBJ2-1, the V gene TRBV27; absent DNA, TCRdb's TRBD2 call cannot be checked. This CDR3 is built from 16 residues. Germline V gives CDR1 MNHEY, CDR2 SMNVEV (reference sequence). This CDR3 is CASSLSGAGGINEQFF.

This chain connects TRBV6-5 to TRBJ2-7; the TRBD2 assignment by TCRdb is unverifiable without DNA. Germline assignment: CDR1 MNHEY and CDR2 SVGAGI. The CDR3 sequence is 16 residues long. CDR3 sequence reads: CASSYVSTRGGYEQYF.

CDR3 in amino acids: CASSQAGYNEQFF. The V gene is TRBV3-1, the J gene TRBJ2-1; TCRdb's D call, TRBD1, is unchecked because there is no DNA. CDR1 LGHDT and CDR2 YNNKEL come from the germline V gene (reference sequence). The CDR3 contains 13 residues.

CDR3 residues: CAWSVSQGSIQYF. The chain couples TRBV30 to TRBJ2-4; TCRdb designates TRBD1, a call that cannot be tested without DNA. Germline lookup yields CDR1 GTSNPN and CDR2 SVGIG (reference sequence). This CDR3 comprises 13 residues. The complete variable domain, with remaining parts taken from reference TRBV30 and TRBJ2-4, reads SQTIHQWPATLVQPVGSPLSLECTVEGTSNPNLYWYRQAAGRGLQLLFYSVGIGQISSEVPQNLSASRPQDRQFILSSKKLLLSDSGFYLCAWSVSQGSIQYFGAGTRLSVL.

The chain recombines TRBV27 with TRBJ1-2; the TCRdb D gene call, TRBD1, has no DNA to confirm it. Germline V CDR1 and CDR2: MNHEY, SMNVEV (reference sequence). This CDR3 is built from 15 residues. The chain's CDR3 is CASSPPGGANYGYTF.

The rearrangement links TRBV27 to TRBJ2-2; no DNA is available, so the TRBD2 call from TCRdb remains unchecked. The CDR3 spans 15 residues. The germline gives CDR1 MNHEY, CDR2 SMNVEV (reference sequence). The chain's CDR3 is CASTAGGGNTGELFF.

The CDR3 region is CATSRDFPGEQYF. The V call is TRBV15, the J call TRBJ2-7; TCRdb outputs TRBD1, but without DNA this stays unchecked. CDR1 and CDR2 (germline): LNHNV, YYDKDF (reference sequence). The CDR3 runs to 13 residues.

The CDR3 loop is CASSQDQGGANVLTF. The gene calls are TRBV4-2 and TRBJ2-6. Germline V gene data show CDR1 as LGHNA and CDR2 as YNFKEQ. This CDR3 is built from 15 residues.

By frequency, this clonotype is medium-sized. The CDR3 sequence is CASSSRTAEAFF. This sequence joins TRBV12-3 or TRBV12-4 and TRBJ1-1. This CDR3 comprises 12 residues.

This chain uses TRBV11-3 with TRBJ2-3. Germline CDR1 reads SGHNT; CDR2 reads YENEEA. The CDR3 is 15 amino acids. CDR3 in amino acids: CASSQRRGGTDTQYF. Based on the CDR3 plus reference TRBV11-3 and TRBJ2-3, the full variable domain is EAGVVQSPRYKIIEKKQPVAFWCNPISGHNTLYWYLQNLGQGPELLIRYENEEAVDDSQLPKDRFSAERLKGVDSTLKIQPAELGDSAVYLCASSQRRGGTDTQYFGPGTRLTVL.

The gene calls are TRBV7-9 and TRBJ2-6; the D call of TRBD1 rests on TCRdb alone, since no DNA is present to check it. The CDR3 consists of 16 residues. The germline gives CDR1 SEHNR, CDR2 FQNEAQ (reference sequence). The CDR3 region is CASSALGAGGANVLTF.

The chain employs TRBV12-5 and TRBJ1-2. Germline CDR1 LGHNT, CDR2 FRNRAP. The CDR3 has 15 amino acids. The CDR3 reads CASGYGTGAPYGYTF.

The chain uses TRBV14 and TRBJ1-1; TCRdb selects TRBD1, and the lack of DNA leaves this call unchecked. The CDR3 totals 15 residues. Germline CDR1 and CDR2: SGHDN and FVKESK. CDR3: CASSQDLQGISEAFF.